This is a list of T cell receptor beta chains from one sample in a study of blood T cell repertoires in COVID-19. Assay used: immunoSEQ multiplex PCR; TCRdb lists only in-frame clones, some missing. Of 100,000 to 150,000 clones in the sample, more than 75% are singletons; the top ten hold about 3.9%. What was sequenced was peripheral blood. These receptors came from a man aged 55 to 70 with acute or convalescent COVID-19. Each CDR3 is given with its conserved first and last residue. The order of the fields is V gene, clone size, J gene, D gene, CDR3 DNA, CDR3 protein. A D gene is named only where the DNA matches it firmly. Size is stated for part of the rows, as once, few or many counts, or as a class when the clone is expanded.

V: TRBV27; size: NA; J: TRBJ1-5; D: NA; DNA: TGTGCCAGTGGGAGACAGCCCCAGCATTTT; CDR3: CASGRQPQHF
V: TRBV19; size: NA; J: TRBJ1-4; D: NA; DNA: TGTGCCAGTAGTATTGGGGGCGATGAAAAACTGTTTTTT; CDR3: CASSIGGDEKLFF
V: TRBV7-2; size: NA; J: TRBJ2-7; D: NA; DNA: TGTGCCAGCAGCTTAGGGGCTTTTGCCTACGAGCAGTACTTC; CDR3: CASSLGAFAYEQYF
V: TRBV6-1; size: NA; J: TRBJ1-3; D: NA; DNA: TGTGCCAGCAGTGGGAGGGACGGACGAAGGGGAAACACCATATATTTT; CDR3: CASSGRDGRRGNTIYF
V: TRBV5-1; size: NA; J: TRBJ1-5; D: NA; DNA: TGCGCCAGCAGCTTGTCTGGGGGGGATCAGCCCCAGCATTTT; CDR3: CASSLSGGDQPQHF
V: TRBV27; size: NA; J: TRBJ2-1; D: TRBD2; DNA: TGTGCCAGCAAGCGGGAGGCCGGGTACAATGAGCAGTTCTTC; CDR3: CASKREAGYNEQFF
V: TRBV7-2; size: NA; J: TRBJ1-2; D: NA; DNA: TGTGCCAGCAGCTCGCCCAACTCCTATGGCTACACCTTC; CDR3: CASSSPNSYGYTF
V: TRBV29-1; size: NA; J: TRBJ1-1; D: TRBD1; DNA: TGCAGCGTCAAGTCCCGGGACAGGGATAGCGCTGAAGCTTTCTTT; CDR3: CSVKSRDRDSAEAFF
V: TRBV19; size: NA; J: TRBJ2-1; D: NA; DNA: TGTGCCAGTAGTAGGACTTTAACCACCAATGAGCAGTTCTTC; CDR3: CASSRTLTTNEQFF
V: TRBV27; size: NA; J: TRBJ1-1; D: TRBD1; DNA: TGTGCCAGCAGTCGATTTTTAGGGACAGTTAATCAGAACACTGAAGCTTTCTTT; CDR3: CASSRFLGTVNQNTEAFF
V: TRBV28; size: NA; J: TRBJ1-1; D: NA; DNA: TGTGCCAGCAGGGAAGGAGGCCCAAGGCCTGAAGCTTTCTTT; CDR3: CASREGGPRPEAFF
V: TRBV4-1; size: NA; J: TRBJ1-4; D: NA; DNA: TGCGCCAGCAGCCAACCGACGGGATCGAATGAAAAACTGTTTTTT; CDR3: CASSQPTGSNEKLFF
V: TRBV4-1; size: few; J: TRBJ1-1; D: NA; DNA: TGCGCCAGCAGAAGTAGACAGGACCCCTCCATGAACACTGAAGCTTTCTTT; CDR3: CASRSRQDPSMNTEAFF
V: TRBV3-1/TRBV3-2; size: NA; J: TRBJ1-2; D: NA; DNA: TGTGCCAGCAGCCAAGTTATGGGTCTAGGCGGCTACACCTTC; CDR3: CASSQVMGLGGYTF
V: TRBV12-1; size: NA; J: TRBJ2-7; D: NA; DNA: TGTGCCAGCAGCTTTGAGTTCGGCGGCACCTACGAGCAGTACTTC; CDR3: CASSFEFGGTYEQYF
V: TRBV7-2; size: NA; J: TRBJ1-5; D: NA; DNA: TGTGCCAGCAGCCCACGCCATTTAGGTGGAGGGAACAATCAGCCCCAGCATTTT; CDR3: CASSPRHLGGGNNQPQHF
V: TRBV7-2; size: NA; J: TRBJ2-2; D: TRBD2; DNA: TGTGCCAGCAGCTTGGTGGTAGCGGGAGCCCTCCAGGGCGGGGAGCTGTTTTTT; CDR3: CASSLVVAGALQGGELFF
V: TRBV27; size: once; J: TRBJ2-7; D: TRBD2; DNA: TGTGCCAGCAGGGAACTAGCGAGTGCCTCCTACGAGCAGTACTTC; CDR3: CASRELASASYEQYF
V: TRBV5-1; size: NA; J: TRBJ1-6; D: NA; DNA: TGCGCCAGCAGCTTGGGACAGGATAATTCACCCCTCCACTTT; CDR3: CASSLGQDNSPLHF
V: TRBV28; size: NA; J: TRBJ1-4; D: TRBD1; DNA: TGTGCCAGCAGCCCGGGACAGGGGGCGCAGCGGGAAAAACTGTTTTTT; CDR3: CASSPGQGAQREKLFF
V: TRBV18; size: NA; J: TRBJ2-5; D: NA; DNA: TGTGCCAGCTCACCAAGGGCTGGGGGGCAAGAGACCCAGTACTTC; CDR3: CASSPRAGGQETQYF
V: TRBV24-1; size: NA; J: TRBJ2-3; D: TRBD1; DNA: TGTGCCACCAGTGACGCCGGGACAGGGGTTGCAGATACGCAGTATTTT; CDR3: CATSDAGTGVADTQYF
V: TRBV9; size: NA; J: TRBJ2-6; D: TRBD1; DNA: TGTGCCAGCAGCTACGGGACAGGGCTGTCTGGGGCCAACGTCCTGACTTTC; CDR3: CASSYGTGLSGANVLTF
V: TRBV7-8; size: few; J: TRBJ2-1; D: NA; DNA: TGTGCCAGCAGCCGAGGACAGTCCTACAATGAGCAGTTCTTC; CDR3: CASSRGQSYNEQFF
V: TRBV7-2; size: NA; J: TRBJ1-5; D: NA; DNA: TGTGCCAGCAGCTTAGTAGCGGGGGGCAATCAGCCCCAGCATTTT; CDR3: CASSLVAGGNQPQHF
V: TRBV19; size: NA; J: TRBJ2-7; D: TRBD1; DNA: TGTGCCAGTACCTCCACCCCGGGACAGGGCGGCGAGCAGTACTTC; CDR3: CASTSTPGQGGEQYF
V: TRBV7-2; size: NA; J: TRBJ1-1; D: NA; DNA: TGTGCCAGCAGCTTTCAACGGGAGAACACTGAAGCTTTCTTT; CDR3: CASSFQRENTEAFF
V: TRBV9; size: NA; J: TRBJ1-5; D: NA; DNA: TGTGCCAGCAGCGAGGGAGGGCAGGGTAATCAGCCCCAGCATTTT; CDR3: CASSEGGQGNQPQHF
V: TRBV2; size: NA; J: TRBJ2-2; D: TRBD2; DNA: TGTGCCAGTACTAGCGGCACGAACACCGGGGAGCTGTTTTTT; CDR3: CASTSGTNTGELFF
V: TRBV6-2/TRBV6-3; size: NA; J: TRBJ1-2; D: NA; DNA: TGTGCCAGCAGTCACGAGACAGTCGATGGCTACACCTTC; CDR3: CASSHETVDGYTF
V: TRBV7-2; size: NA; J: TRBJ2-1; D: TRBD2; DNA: TGTGCCAGCAGCCACGGACTAGCGGGAGGGCTATACAATGAGCAGTTCTTC; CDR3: CASSHGLAGGLYNEQFF
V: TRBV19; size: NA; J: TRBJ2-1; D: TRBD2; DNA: TGTGCCAGTACTAGCGGAATGTACAATGAGCAGTTCTTC; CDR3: CASTSGMYNEQFF
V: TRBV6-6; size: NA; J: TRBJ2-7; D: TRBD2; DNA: TGTGCCAGCAGTTACCGGACTAGCGGGGGCCTTCAGCAGTACTTC; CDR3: CASSYRTSGGLQQYF
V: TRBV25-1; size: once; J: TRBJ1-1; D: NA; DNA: TGTGCCAGCGCGGAAATACAGGGCTTGAACACTGAAGCTTTCTTT; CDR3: CASAEIQGLNTEAFF
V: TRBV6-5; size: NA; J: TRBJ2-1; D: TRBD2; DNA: TGTGCCAGCAGTACCGGACTAGCGGGGTACAATGAGCAGTTCTTC; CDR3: CASSTGLAGYNEQFF
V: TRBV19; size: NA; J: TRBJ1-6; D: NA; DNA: TGTGCCAGCGGTTACTCTAACAGTCGTAATTCACCCCTCCACTTT; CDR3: CASGYSNSRNSPLHF
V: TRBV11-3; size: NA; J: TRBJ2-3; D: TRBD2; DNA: TGTGCCAGCAGCTCCGGGACTAGCGGCACAGATACGCAGTATTTT; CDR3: CASSSGTSGTDTQYF
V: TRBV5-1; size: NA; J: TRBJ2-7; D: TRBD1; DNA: TGCGCCAGCAGCTCTCTTGGGACAGTAGGCCACGAGCAGTACTTC; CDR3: CASSSLGTVGHEQYF
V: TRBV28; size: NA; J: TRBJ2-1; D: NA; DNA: TGTGCCAGCCAGCCCCCGGGCAATGAGCAGTTCTTC; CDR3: CASQPPGNEQFF
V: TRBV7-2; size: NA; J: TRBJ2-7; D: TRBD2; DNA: TGTGCCAGCACCCCTGGAGCGGGAGGCTACGAGCAGTACTTC; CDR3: CASTPGAGGYEQYF
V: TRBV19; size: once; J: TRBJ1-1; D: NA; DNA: TGTGCCAGTAGTATAGTAAAATTCGGGAACACTGAAGCTTTCTTT; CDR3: CASSIVKFGNTEAFF
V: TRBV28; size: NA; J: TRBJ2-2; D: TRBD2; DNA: TGTGCCAGCAGCCCTCCTAGCGGGAGTACCGGGGAGCTGTTTTTT; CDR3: CASSPPSGSTGELFF
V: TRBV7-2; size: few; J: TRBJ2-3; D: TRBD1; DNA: TGTGCCAGCTCCCCGGGACAGGGTCACGCAGATACGCAGTATTTT; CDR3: CASSPGQGHADTQYF
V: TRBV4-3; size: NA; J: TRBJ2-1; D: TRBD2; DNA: TGCGCCAGCAGCCAAGAACTAGCGGGAGACCCCCTACGAGCCCCCTACAATGAGCAGTTCTTC; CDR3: CASSQELAGDPLRAPYNEQFF
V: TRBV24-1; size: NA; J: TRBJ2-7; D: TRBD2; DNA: TGTGCCACCAGTGATTTTCTTAACGGAGCGGGAGTTGCCTACGAGCAGTACTTC; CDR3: CATSDFLNGAGVAYEQYF
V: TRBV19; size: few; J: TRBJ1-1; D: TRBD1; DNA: TGTGCCAGTAGTCTCCGACAGGGCCGGACTGAAGCTTTCTTT; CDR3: CASSLRQGRTEAFF
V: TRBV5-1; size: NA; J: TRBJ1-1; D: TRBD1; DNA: TGCGCCAGCAGCCTCTTGACAGGGGACCCTTCTGAAGCTTTCTTT; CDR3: CASSLLTGDPSEAFF
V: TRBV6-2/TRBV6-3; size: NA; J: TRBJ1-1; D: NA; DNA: TGTGCCAGCAGTTATTTGGGAGGGTTGGAGACTGAAGCTTTCTTT; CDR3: CASSYLGGLETEAFF
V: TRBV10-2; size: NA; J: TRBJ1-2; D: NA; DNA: TGCGCCAGCAGTGAGTCTCCCAGTATCGATGGCTACACCTTC; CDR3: CASSESPSIDGYTF
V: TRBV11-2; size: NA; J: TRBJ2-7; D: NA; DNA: TGTGCCAGCAGCCGTCTCTACGAGCAGTACTTC; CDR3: CASSRLYEQYF
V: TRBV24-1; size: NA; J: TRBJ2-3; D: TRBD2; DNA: TGTGCCACCAACGCGGGAGGAAGGGATACGCAGTATTTT; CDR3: CATNAGGRDTQYF
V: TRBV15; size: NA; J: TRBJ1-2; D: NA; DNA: TGTGCCACCAGCGTATCCAGGGTTAACTATGGCTACACCTTC; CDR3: CATSVSRVNYGYTF
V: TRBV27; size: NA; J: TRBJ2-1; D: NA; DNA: TGTGCCAGCACCCAGGGGAGCGGGATATACAATGAGCAGTTCTTC; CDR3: CASTQGSGIYNEQFF
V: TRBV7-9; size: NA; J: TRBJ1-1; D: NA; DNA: TGTGCCAGCAGCTTAGCGGTGGGCATGAACACTGAAGCTTTCTTT; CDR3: CASSLAVGMNTEAFF
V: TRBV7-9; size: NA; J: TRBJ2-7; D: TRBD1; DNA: TGTGCCAGCAGCCAATGGACAGGTCTTTCCTCCTACGAGCAGTACTTC; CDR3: CASSQWTGLSSYEQYF
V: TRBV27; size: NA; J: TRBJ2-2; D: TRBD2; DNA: TGTGCCAGCTCTGGACTAGCGGGAGGGCCAAGCACCGGGGAGCTGTTTTTT; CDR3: CASSGLAGGPSTGELFF
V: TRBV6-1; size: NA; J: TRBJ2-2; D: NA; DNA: TGTGCCAGCAGTGAATTTAGGGGGAACACCGGGGAGCTGTTTTTT; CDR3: CASSEFRGNTGELFF
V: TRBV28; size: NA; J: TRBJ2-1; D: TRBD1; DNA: TGTGCCAGCAGGGAAGGGGGCCGAGAGGTCAATGAGCAGTTCTTC; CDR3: CASREGGREVNEQFF
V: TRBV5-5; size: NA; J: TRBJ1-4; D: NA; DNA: TGTGCCAGCGCTCCGGGTCTCCGAATCGATGAAAAACTGTTTTTT; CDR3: CASAPGLRIDEKLFF
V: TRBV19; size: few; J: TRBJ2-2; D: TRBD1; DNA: TGTGCCAGTTTAGGGACAGTGAACACCGGGGAGCTGTTTTTT; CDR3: CASLGTVNTGELFF